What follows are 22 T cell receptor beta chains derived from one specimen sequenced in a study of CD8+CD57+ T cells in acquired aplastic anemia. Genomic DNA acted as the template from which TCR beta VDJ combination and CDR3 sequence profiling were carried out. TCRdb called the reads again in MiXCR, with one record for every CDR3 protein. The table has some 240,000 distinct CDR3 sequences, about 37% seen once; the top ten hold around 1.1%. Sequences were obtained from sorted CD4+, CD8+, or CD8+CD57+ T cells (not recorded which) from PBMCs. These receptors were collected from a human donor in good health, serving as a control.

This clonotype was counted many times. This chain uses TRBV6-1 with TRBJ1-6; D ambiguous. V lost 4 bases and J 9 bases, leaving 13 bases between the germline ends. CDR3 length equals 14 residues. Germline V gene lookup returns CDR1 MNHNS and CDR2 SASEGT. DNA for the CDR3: TGTGCCAGCAGTGCCGGTTCAGAAAGTTCACCCCTCCACTTT. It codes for CASSAGSESSPLHF.

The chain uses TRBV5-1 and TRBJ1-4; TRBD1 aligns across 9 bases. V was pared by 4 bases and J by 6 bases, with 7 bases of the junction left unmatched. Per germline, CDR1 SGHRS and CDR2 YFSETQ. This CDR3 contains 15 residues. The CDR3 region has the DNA TGCGCCAGCAGCCCGGGGGACAGGGAGGATGAAAAACTGTTTTTT. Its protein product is CASSPGDREDEKLFF.

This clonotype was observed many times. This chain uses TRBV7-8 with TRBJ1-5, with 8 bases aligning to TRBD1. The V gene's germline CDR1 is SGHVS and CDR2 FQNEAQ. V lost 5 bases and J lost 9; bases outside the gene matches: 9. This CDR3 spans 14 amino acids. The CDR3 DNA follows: TGTGCCAGCAGCCCGGACAGGGTGTTGAGGCCCCAGCATTTT. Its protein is CASSPDRVLRPQHF.

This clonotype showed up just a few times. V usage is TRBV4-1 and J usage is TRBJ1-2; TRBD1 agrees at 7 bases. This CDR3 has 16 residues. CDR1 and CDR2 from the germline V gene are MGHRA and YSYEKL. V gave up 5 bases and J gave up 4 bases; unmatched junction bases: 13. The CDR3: CASSRGLDRTPYGYTF. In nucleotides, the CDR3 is TGCGCCAGCAGCAGAGGTCTGGACAGGACCCCCTATGGCTACACCTTC.

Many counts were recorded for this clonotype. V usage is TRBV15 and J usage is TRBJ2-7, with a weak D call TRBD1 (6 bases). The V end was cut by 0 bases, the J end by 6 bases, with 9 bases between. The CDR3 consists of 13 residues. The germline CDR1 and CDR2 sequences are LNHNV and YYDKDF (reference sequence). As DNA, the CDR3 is TGTGCCACCAGCAGAGATCCAGGGGCCGAGCAGTACTTC. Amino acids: CATSRDPGAEQYF.

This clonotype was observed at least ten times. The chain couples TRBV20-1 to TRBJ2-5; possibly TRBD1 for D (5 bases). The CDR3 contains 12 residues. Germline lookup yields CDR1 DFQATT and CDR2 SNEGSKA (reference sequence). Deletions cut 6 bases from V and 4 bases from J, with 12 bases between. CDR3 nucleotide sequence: TGCAGTGCCATGACAGTAGGAGAGACCCAGTACTTC. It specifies CSAMTVGETQYF.

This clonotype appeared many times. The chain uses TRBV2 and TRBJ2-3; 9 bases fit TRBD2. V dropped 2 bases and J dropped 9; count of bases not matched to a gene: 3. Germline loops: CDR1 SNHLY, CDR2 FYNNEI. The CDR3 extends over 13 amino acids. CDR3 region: CASSEFTSGTQYF. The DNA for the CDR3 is TGTGCCAGCAGTGAATTCACTAGCGGGACGCAGTATTTT. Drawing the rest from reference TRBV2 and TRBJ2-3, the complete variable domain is EPEVTQTPSHQVTQMGQEVILRCVPISNHLYFYWYRQILGQKVEFLVSFYNNEISEKSEIFDDQFSVERPDGSNFTLKIRSTKLEDSAMYFCASSEFTSGTQYFGPGTRLTVL.

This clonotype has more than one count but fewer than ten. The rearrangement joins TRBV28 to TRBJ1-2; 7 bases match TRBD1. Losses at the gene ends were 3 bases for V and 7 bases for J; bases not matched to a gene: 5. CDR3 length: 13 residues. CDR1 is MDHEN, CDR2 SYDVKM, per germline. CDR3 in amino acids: CASSFEGATGYTF. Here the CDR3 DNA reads TGTGCCAGCAGTTTTGAGGGGGCAACTGGCTACACCTTC.

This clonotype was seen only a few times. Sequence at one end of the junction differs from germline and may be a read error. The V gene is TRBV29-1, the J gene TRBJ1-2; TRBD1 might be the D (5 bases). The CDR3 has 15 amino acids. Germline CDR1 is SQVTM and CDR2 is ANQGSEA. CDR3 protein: CSVEGRDARGYGHTF. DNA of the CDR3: TGCAGCGTTGAAGGCCGGGATGCTCGGGGCTATGGCCACACCTTC. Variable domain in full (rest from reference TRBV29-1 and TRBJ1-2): SAVISQKPSRDICQRGTSLTIQCQVDSQVTMMFWYRQQPGQSLTLIATANQGSEATYESGFVIDKFPISRPNLTFSTLTVSNMSPEDSSIYLCSVEGRDARGYGHTFGSGTRLTVV.

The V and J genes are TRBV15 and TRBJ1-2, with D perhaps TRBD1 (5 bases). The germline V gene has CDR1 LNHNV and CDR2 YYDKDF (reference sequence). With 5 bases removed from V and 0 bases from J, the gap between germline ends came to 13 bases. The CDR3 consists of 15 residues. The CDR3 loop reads CATSPPWGTNYGYTF. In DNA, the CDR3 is TGTGCCACCAGCCCACCTTGGGGGACTAACTATGGCTACACCTTC.

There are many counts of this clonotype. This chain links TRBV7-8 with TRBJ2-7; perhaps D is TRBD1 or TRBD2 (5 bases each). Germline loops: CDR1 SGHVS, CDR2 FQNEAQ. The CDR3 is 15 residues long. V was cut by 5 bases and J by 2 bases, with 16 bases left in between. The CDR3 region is CASSRFGGVTYEQYF. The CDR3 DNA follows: TGTGCCAGCAGCCGTTTTGGGGGTGTGACCTACGAGCAGTACTTC.

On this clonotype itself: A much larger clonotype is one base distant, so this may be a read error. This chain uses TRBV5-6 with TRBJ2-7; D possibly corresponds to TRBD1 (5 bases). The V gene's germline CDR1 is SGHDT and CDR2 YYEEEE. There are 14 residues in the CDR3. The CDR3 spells CSSSLDTRTYEQYF. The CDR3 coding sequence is TGTTCCAGCAGCTTGGATACCAGGACATACGAGCAGTACTTC.

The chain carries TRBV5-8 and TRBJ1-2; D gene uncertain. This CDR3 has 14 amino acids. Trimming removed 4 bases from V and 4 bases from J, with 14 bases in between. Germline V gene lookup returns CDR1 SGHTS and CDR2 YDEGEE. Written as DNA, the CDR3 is TGTGCCAGCAGCATCCCACCCAGGTCCTATGGCTACACCTTC. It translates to CASSIPPRSYGYTF.

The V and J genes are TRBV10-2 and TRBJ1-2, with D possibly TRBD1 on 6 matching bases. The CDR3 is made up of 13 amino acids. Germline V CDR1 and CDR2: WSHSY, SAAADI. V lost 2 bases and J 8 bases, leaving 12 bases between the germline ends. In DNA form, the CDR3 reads TGCGCCAGCAGTGAGGCAGGGGTACGGGGCTACACCTTC. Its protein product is CASSEAGVRGYTF.

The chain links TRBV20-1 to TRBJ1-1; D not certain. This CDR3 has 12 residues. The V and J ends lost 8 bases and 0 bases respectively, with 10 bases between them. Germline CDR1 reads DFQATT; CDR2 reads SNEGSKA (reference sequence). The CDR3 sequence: CSLRAVNTEAFF. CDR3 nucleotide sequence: TGCAGTTTAAGGGCCGTGAACACTGAAGCTTTCTTT.

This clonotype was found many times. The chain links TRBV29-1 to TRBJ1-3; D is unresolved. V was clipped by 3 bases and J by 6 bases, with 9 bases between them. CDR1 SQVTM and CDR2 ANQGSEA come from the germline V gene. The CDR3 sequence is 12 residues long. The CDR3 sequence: CSVDTSSNTIYF. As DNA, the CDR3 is TGCAGCGTTGATACTTCCTCAAACACCATATATTTT.

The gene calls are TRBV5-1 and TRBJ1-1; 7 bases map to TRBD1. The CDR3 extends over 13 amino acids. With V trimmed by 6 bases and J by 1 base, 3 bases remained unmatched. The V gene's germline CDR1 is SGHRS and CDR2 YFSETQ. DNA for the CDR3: TGCGCCAGCACCGGGACAGAGAACACTGAAGCTTTCTTT. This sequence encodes CASTGTENTEAFF. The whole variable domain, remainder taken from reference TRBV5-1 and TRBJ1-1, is KAGVTQTPRYLIKTRGQQVTLSCSPISGHRSVSWYQQTPGQGLQFLFEYFSETQRNKGNFPGRFSGRQFSNSRSEMNVSTLELGDSALYLCASTGTENTEAFFGQGTRLTVV.

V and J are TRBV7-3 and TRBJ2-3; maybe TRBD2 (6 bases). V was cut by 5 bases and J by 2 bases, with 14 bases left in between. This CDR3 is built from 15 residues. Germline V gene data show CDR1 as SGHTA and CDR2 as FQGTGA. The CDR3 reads CASSLSSADTDTQYF. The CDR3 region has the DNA TGTGCCAGCAGCCTGTCTAGCGCCGACACAGATACGCAGTATTTT.

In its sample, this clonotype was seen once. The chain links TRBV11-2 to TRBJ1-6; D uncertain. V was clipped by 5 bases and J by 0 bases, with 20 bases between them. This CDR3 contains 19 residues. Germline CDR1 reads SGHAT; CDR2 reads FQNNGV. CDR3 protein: CASSTDYRDPSSYNSPLHF. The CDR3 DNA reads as TGTGCCAGCAGCACGGATTACAGAGACCCAAGCTCCTATAATTCACCCCTCCACTTT. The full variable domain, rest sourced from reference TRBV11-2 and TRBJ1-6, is EAGVAQSPRYKIIEKRQSVAFWCNPISGHATLYWYQQILGQGPKLLIQFQNNGVVDDSQLPKDRFSAERLKGVDSTLKIQPAKLEDSAVYLCASSTDYRDPSSYNSPLHFGNGTRLTVT.

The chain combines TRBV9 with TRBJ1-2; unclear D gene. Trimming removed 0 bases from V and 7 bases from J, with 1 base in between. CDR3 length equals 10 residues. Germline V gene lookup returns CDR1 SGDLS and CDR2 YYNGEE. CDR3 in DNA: TGTGCCAGCAGCGTAGGTGGCTACACCTTC. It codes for CASSVGGYTF.

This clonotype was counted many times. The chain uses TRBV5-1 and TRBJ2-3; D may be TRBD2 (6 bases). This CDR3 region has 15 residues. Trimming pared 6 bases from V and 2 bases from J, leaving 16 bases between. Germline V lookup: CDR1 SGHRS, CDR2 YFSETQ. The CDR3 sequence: CASKPGGLNTDTQYF. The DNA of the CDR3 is TGCGCCAGCAAACCCGGGGGACTGAACACAGATACGCAGTATTTT.

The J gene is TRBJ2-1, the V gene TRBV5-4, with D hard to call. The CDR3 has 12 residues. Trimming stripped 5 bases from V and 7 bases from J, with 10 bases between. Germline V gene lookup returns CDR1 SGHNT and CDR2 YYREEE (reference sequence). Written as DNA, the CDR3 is TGTGCCAGCAGTCCTGAAGTAAATGAGCAGTTCTTC. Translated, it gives CASSPEVNEQFF.